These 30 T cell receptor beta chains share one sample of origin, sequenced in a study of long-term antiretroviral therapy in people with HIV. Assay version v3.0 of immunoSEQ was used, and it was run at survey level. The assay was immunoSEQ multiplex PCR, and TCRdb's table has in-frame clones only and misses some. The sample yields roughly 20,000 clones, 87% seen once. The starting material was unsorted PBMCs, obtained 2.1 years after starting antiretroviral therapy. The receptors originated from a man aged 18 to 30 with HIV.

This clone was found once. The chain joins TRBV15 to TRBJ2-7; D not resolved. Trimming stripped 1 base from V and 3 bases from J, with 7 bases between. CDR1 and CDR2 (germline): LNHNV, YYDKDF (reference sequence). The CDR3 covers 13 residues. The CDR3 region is CATSRGVYYEQYF. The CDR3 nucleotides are TGTGCCACCAGCAGAGGAGTATACTACGAGCAGTACTTC.

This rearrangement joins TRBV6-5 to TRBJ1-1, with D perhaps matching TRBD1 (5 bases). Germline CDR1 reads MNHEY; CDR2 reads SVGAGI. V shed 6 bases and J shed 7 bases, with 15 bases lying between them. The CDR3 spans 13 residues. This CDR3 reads CASSLDGGGEAFF. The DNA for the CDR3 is TGTGCCAGCAGCCTCGACGGGGGTGGTGAAGCTTTCTTT.

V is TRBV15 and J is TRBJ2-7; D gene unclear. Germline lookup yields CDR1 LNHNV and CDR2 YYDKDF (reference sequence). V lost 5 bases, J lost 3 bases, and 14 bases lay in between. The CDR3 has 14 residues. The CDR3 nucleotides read TGTGCCACCAGCGCCCGACGGATCGTCTACGAGCAGTACTTC. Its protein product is CATSARRIVYEQYF.

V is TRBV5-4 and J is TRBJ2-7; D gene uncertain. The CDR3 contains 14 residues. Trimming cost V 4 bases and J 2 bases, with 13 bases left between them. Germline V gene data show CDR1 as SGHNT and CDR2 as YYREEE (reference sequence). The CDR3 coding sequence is TGTGCCAGCAGCCCCGAGGCCACTACCTACGAGCAGTACTTC. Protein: CASSPEATTYEQYF. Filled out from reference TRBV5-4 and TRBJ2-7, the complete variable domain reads ETGVTQSPTHLIKTRGQQVTLRCSSQSGHNTVSWYQQALGQGPQFIFQYYREEENGRGNFPPRFSGLQFPNYSSELNVNALELDDSALYLCASSPEATTYEQYFGPGTRLTVT.

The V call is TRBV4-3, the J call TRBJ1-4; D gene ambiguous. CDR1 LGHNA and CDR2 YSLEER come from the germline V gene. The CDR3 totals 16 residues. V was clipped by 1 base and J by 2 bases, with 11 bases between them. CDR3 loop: CASSQGSGRTNEKLFF. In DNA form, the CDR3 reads TGCGCCAGCAGCCAAGGGTCCGGCAGGACTAATGAAAAACTGTTTTTT.

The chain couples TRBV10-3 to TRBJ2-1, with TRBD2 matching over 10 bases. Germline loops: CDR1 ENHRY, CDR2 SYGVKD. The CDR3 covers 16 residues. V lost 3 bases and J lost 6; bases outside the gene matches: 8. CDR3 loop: CAISEYLAGGPNEQFF. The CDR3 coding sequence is TGTGCCATCAGTGAATACTTAGCGGGGGGACCCAATGAGCAGTTCTTC.

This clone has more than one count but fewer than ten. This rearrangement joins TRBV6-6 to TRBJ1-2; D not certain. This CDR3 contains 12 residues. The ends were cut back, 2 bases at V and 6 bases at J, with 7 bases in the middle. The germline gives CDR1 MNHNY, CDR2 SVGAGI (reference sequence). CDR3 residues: CASSYTTHGYTF. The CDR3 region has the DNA TGTGCCAGCAGTTACACGACCCATGGCTACACCTTC.

The DNA of the CDR3 is TGTGCCAGCAGCCACCCTGACCGTCGGTCGTATGGCTACACCTTC. It encodes CASSHPDRRSYGYTF. The chain has TRBV16 and TRBJ1-2; D not resolved. The CDR3 sequence is 15 residues long. V gave up 3 bases and J gave up 5 bases, with 16 bases separating them. Germline values: CDR1 KGHSY, CDR2 FQNENV.

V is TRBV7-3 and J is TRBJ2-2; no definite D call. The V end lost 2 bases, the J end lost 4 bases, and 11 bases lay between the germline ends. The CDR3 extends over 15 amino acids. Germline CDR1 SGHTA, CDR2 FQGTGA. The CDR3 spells CASSLVGSLTGELFF. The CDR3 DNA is TGTGCCAGCAGCTTAGTGGGCAGCCTCACCGGGGAGCTGTTTTTT.

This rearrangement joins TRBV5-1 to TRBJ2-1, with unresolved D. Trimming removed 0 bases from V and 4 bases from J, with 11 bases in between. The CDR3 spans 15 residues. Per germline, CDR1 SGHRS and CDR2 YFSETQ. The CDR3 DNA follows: TGCGCCAGCAGCTTGGCCAGCAGCCTATACAATGAGCAGTTCTTC. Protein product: CASSLASSLYNEQFF.

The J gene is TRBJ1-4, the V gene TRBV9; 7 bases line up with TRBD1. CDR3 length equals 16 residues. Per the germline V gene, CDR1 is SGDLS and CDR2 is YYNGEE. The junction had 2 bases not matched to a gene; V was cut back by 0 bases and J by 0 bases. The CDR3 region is CASSVGDSSTNEKLFF. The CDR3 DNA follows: TGTGCCAGCAGCGTAGGGGACAGTTCAACTAATGAAAAACTGTTTTTT.

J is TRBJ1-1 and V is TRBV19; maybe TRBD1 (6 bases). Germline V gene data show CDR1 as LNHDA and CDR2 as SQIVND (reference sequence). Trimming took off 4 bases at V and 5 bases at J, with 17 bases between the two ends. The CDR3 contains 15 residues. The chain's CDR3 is CASSRQGRERTEAFF. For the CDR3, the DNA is TGTGCCAGTAGTAGGCAGGGGCGGGAGAGGACTGAAGCTTTCTTT.

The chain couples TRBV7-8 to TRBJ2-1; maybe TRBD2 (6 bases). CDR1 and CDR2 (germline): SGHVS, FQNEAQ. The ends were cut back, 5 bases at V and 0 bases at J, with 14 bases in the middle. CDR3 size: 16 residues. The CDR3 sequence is CASSPFLALSYNEQFF. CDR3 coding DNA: TGTGCCAGCAGCCCGTTTCTAGCGCTCTCCTACAATGAGCAGTTCTTC.

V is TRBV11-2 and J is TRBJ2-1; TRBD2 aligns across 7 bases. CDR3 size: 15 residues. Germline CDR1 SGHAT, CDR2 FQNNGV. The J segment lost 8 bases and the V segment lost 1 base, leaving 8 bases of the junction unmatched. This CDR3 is CASSLVGGSSHEQFF. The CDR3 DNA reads TGTGCCAGCAGCTTAGTGGGCGGGAGTAGCCATGAGCAGTTCTTC.

This chain's CDR3 is CASSEAGTGDNQPQHF. The DNA for the CDR3 is TGTGCCAGCAGCGAAGCCGGGACAGGGGACAATCAGCCCCAGCATTTT. This rearrangement joins TRBV28 to TRBJ1-5; 10 positions match TRBD1. Trimming removed 6 bases from V and 3 bases from J; junction bases left unmatched: 8. CDR3 size: 16 residues. Germline V gene data show CDR1 as MDHEN and CDR2 as SYDVKM.

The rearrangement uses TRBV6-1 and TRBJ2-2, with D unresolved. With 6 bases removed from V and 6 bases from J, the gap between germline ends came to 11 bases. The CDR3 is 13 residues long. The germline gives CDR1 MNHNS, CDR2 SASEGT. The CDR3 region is CASSPMSSGELFF. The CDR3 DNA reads TGTGCCAGCAGCCCCATGAGTTCCGGGGAGCTGTTTTTT.

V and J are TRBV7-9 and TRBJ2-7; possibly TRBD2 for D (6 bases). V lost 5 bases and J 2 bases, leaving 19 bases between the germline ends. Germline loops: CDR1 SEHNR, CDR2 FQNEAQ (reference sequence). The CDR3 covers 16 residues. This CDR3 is CASSPVSGGATYEQYF. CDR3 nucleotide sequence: TGTGCCAGCAGCCCAGTCAGTGGCGGGGCGACCTACGAGCAGTACTTC.

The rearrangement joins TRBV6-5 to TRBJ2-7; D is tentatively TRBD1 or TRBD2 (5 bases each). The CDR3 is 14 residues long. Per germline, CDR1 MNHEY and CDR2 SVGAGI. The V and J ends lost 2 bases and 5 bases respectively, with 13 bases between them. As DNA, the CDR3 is TGTGCCAGCAGTTACAGGGGACCCGCGGACGAGCAGTACTTC. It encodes CASSYRGPADEQYF.

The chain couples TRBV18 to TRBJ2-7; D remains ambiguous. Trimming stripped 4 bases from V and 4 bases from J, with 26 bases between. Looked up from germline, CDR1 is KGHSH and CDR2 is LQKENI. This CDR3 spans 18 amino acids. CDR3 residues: CASSRNQAIGPLGYEQYF. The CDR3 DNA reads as TGTGCCAGCTCACGGAACCAAGCAATAGGCCCTCTCGGGTACGAGCAGTACTTC.

CDR3 bases: TGCGCCAGCAGTCCTCGTTGGAGAGGAGGCTACACCTTC. As protein: CASSPRWRGGYTF. This sequence joins TRBV23-1 and TRBJ1-2, with D unresolved. TRBV23-1 is placed among ORFs of uncertain function. This CDR3 has 13 amino acids. Trimming removed 4 bases at V and 8 bases at J, with 14 bases between.

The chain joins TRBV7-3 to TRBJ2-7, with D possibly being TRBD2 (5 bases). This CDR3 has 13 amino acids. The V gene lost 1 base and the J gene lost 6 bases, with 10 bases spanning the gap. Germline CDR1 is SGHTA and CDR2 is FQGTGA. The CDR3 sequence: CASSLNSAGEQYF. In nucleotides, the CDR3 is TGTGCCAGCAGCTTAAACTCCGCGGGCGAGCAGTACTTC.

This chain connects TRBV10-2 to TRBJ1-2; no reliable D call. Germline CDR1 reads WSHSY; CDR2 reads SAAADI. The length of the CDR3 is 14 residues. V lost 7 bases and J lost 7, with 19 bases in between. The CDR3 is CASTDTGPSGGYTF. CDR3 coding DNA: TGCGCCAGCACTGATACGGGCCCATCGGGTGGCTACACCTTC.

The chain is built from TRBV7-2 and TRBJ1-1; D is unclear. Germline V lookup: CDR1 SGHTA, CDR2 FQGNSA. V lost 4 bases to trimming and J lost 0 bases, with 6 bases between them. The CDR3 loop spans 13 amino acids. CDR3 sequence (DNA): TGTGCCAGCAGCTCTGTCGTGAACACTGAAGCTTTCTTT. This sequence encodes CASSSVVNTEAFF.

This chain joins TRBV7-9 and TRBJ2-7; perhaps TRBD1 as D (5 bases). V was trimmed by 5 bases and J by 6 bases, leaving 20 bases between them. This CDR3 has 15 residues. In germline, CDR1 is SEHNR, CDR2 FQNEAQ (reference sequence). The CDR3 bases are TGTGCCAGCAGCGAGAGAGAAGCAGGGCTCAGCGAGCAGTACTTC. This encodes CASSEREAGLSEQYF.

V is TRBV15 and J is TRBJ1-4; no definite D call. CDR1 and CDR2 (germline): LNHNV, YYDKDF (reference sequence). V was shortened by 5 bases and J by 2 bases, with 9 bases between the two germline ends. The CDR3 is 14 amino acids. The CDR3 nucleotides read TGTGCCACCAGCGTGGGGAGTACTAATGAAAAACTGTTTTTT. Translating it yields CATSVGSTNEKLFF.

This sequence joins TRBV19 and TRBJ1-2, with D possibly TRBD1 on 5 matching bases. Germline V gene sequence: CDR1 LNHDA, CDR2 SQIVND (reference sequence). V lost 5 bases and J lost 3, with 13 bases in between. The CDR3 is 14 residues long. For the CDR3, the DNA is TGTGCCAGTAGTCTAGGGACGGCAGACTATGGCTACACCTTC. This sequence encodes CASSLGTADYGYTF.

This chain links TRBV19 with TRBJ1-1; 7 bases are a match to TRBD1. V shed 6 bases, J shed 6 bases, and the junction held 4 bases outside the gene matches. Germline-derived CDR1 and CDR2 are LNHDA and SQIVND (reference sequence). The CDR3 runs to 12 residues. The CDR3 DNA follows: TGTGCCAGTAGACAGGGGAGCGCTGAAGCTTTCTTT. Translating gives CASRQGSAEAFF.

CDR3 DNA: TGTGCCAGCAGCATTAATGAAAAACTGTTTTTT. It encodes CASSINEKLFF. The rearrangement links TRBV5-4 to TRBJ1-4, with D uncertain. Trimming removed 4 bases at V and 4 bases at J, with 2 bases between. This CDR3 has 11 amino acids. Germline CDR1 and CDR2: SGHNT and YYREEE (reference sequence).

In nucleotides, the CDR3 is TGTGCCAGCAGGCGGGGACAGGGGAGCTCCTACGAGCAGTACTTC. Translated: CASRRGQGSSYEQYF. The gene calls are TRBV25-1 and TRBJ2-7, with 10 bases fitting TRBD1. With 6 bases clipped from V and 0 bases from J, the junction kept 5 bases outside the gene matches. Germline values: CDR1 MGHDK, CDR2 SYGVNS. The CDR3 runs 15 residues.

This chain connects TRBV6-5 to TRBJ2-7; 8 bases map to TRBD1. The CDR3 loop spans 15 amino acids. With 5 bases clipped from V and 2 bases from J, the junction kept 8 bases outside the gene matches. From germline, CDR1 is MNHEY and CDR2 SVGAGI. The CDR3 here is CASSPGDRGAYEQYF. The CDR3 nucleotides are TGTGCCAGCAGTCCGGGAGACAGGGGAGCCTACGAGCAGTACTTC.